A single sample is the source of the 32 T cell receptor beta chains below, sequenced in a study of OX40 agonist ivuxolimab in advanced cancers. Sequencing was performed with immunoSEQ multiplex PCR; in TCRdb, only in-frame clones are kept and a portion is missing. This table has about 58,000 clones, 82% appearing once. The source material was CD4+ or CD8+ T cells sorted from blood, sampled in a trial of the OX40 agonist ivuxolimab. These receptors all stem from an adult with an advanced solid tumor such as melanoma, head and neck, liver or kidney cancer.

Points on this clone: A read error may produce the germline difference seen at one junction end. The chain employs TRBV11-1 and TRBJ1-2; D is unclear. This CDR3 contains 13 residues. Germline CDR1 and CDR2: SGHAT and FQDESV (reference sequence). CDR3 loop: CASGFRTNYGYTF. In DNA form, the CDR3 reads TGTGCCAGCGGCTTCAGGACTAACTATGGCTACACCTTC.

V usage is TRBV7-6 and J usage is TRBJ2-7, with D perhaps TRBD1 or TRBD2 (6 bases each). Trimming left V 1 base short and J 2 bases short, with 12 bases between. CDR1 SGHVS and CDR2 FNYEAQ come from the germline V gene. This CDR3 contains 15 residues. The CDR3 DNA follows: TGTGCCAGCAGCTTAGACGCTGGGGGGCCCTACGAGCAGTACTTC. As protein: CASSLDAGGPYEQYF.

The V call is TRBV6-6, the J call TRBJ2-2; a weak D match, TRBD1 (5 bases). Germline V gene sequence: CDR1 MNHNY, CDR2 SVGAGI (reference sequence). Trimming removed 6 bases from V and 6 bases from J, with 17 bases in between. This CDR3 spans 15 amino acids. DNA for the CDR3: TGTGCCAGCAGGACGGGCAGGGAAATGGCCGGGGAGCTGTTTTTT. This gives the protein CASRTGREMAGELFF.

The gene calls are TRBV5-1 and TRBJ2-6; 8 nucleotides agree with TRBD1. Germline CDR1 and CDR2: SGHRS and YFSETQ. The CDR3 length is 16 residues. V lost 3 bases, J lost 11 bases, and 13 bases stayed unmatched. The CDR3 nucleotides read TGCGCCAGCAGCTACGGACCAGGGGGCGCCTATCACGTCCTGACTTTC. The encoded protein is CASSYGPGGAYHVLTF.

The rearrangement uses TRBV5-1 and TRBJ2-2, with D tentatively TRBD1 (6 bases). CDR1 is SGHRS and CDR2 is YFSETQ in the germline V gene. Trimming cost V 0 bases and J 2 bases, with 11 bases left between them. The CDR3 spans 16 residues. CDR3 nucleotide sequence: TGCGCCAGCAGCTTGGGTTTGGGGGCAAACACCGGGGAGCTGTTTTTT. The encoded protein is CASSLGLGANTGELFF.

In its sample, this clone was seen once. V usage is TRBV21-1 and J usage is TRBJ2-3. TRBV21-1 is a pseudogene locus. The CDR3 is made up of 13 amino acids. The CDR3 loop is CASIQGRADTQYF. The CDR3 DNA is TGTGCCAGCATTCAGGGACGAGCGGATACGCAGTATTTT.

The chain uses TRBV5-1 and TRBJ1-5, with D possibly matching TRBD1 (5 bases). V dropped 4 bases and J dropped 0 bases, with 23 bases sitting between them. There are 19 residues in the CDR3. In germline, CDR1 is SGHRS, CDR2 YFSETQ. CDR3 bases: TGCGCCAGCAGCCCCCGTCGTGGGGGTCGATATCATAGCAATCAGCCCCAGCATTTT. It specifies CASSPRRGGRYHSNQPQHF. Full variable domain (remainder filled in from reference TRBV5-1 and TRBJ1-5): KAGVTQTPRYLIKTRGQQVTLSCSPISGHRSVSWYQQTPGQGLQFLFEYFSETQRNKGNFPGRFSGRQFSNSRSEMNVSTLELGDSALYLCASSPRRGGRYHSNQPQHFGDGTRLSIL.

This chain uses TRBV6-6 with TRBJ1-5; D gene unclear. The CDR3 spans 14 residues. The germline gives CDR1 MNHNY, CDR2 SVGAGI (reference sequence). V lost 4 bases, J lost 4 bases, and 11 bases lay in between. CDR3 DNA: TGTGCCAGCAGTTCTCCTCAGATGAATCAGCCCCAGCATTTT. This codes for CASSSPQMNQPQHF.

V gene TRBV2 combines with J gene TRBJ1-5, with D uncertain. Germline CDR1 SNHLY, CDR2 FYNNEI. The CDR3 length is 14 residues. Between the trimmed V and J ends, which lost 3 bases and 4 bases, there was a span of 10 bases. The CDR3 protein is CASSEVDRNQPQHF. The DNA of the CDR3 is TGTGCCAGCAGTGAGGTCGACCGTAATCAGCCCCAGCATTTT.

The chain recombines TRBV19 with TRBJ2-1, with TRBD2 matching 8 bases. Germline V gene lookup returns CDR1 LNHDA and CDR2 SQIVND (reference sequence). V shed 8 bases, J shed 7 bases, and the junction held 19 bases outside the gene matches. The CDR3 length is 17 residues. The CDR3 here is CASRTTRRGGLSNEQFF. The CDR3 nucleotides read TGTGCCAGTCGTACGACGCGTCGGGGGGGCCTAAGTAATGAGCAGTTCTTC. Variable domain in full (rest from reference TRBV19 and TRBJ2-1): DGGITQSPKYLFRKEGQNVTLSCEQNLNHDAMYWYRQDPGQGLRLIYYSQIVNDFQKGDIAEGYSVSREKKESFPLTVTSAQKNPTAFYLCASRTTRRGGLSNEQFFGPGTRLTVL.

V and J are TRBV2 and TRBJ1-5, with a tentative D call TRBD1 (5 bases). V lost 7 bases and J 4 bases, leaving 17 bases between the germline ends. Germline V CDR1 and CDR2: SNHLY, FYNNEI. The CDR3 sequence is 15 residues long. This CDR3 reads CASNDDARVNQPQHF. CDR3 nucleotide sequence: TGTGCCAGCAACGACGATGCCAGGGTAAATCAGCCCCAGCATTTT.

The chain combines TRBV6-5 with TRBJ1-2; 7 bases agree with TRBD1. Germline CDR1 reads MNHEY; CDR2 reads SVGAGI. V lost 6 bases to trimming and J lost 3 bases; unmatched junction nucleotides: 7. This CDR3 has 14 amino acids. In DNA form, the CDR3 reads TGTGCCAGCAGAGACAGGGCCAAGGACTATGGCTACACCTTC. Translated: CASRDRAKDYGYTF.

The chain employs TRBV30 and TRBJ1-2; perhaps TRBD1 as D (5 bases). In germline, CDR1 is GTSNPN, CDR2 SVGIG (reference sequence). CDR3 size: 12 residues. V lost 0 bases and J 10 bases, leaving 12 bases between the germline ends. CDR3: CAWSVLGGVYTF. The CDR3 DNA sequence: TGTGCCTGGAGTGTACTGGGAGGGGTCTACACCTTC.

The chain joins TRBV19 to TRBJ1-1; 9 bases match TRBD1. J lost 4 bases, V lost 1 base, and 7 bases had no gene match. Germline CDR1 and CDR2: LNHDA and SQIVND (reference sequence). This CDR3 comprises 16 residues. Here the CDR3 reads CASSIVTGGVGTEAFF. DNA of the CDR3: TGTGCCAGTAGTATAGTAACAGGGGGCGTGGGCACTGAAGCTTTCTTT.

This chain uses TRBV15 with TRBJ2-7; 11 bases fit TRBD2. V gave up 1 base and J gave up 6 bases; unmatched junction bases: 8. CDR1 and CDR2 (germline): LNHNV, YYDKDF (reference sequence). The CDR3 runs to 16 residues. For the CDR3, the DNA is TGTGCCACCAGCAGAGGGGCGACTAGCGGGAAAGCCGAGCAGTACTTC. The encoded protein is CATSRGATSGKAEQYF.

This rearrangement joins TRBV30 to TRBJ2-7, with TRBD1 matching over 8 bases. This CDR3 has 14 amino acids. Losses at the gene ends were 4 bases for V and 2 bases for J; bases not matched to a gene: 7. From germline, CDR1 is GTSNPN and CDR2 SVGIG (reference sequence). The CDR3 loop is CAWTAGTGPYEQYF. DNA for the CDR3: TGTGCCTGGACAGCCGGGACAGGCCCCTACGAGCAGTACTTC. The full variable domain, completed using reference TRBV30 and TRBJ2-7, is SQTIHQWPATLVQPVGSPLSLECTVEGTSNPNLYWYRQAAGRGLQLLFYSVGIGQISSEVPQNLSASRPQDRQFILSSKKLLLSDSGFYLCAWTAGTGPYEQYFGPGTRLTVT.

The V call is TRBV7-2, the J call TRBJ1-2, with D perhaps matching TRBD1 (6 bases). V was shortened by 5 bases and J by 8 bases, with 24 bases between the two germline ends. This CDR3 comprises 16 residues. Germline V CDR1 and CDR2: SGHTA, FQGNSA. The chain's CDR3 is CASSPPGGAQTEGYTF. In DNA, the CDR3 is TGTGCCAGCAGCCCCCCGGGGGGGGCGCAAACTGAAGGCTACACCTTC. The full variable domain, completed using reference TRBV7-2 and TRBJ1-2, is GAGVSQSPSNKVTEKGKDVELRCDPISGHTALYWYRQSLGQGLEFLIYFQGNSAPDKSGLPSDRFSAERTGGSVSTLTIQRTQQEDSAVYLCASSPPGGAQTEGYTFGSGTRLTVV.

The chain uses TRBV4-1 and TRBJ1-1; D may be TRBD1 (5 bases). Trimming removed 2 bases at V and 0 bases at J, with 19 bases between. Germline V lookup: CDR1 MGHRA, CDR2 YSYEKL. CDR3 length equals 18 residues. This CDR3 is CASSQRLLPRGVNTEAFF. CDR3 nucleotide sequence: TGCGCCAGCAGCCAACGCCTGCTGCCACGGGGGGTGAACACTGAAGCTTTCTTT.

CDR3 in DNA: TGTGCCAGCAGCCCTACCGGGACAGTAAACTATGGCTACACCTTC. It encodes CASSPTGTVNYGYTF. This chain links TRBV14 with TRBJ1-2; 7 positions agree with TRBD1. The V and J ends lost 4 bases and 2 bases, in that order; junction bases with no gene match: 7. There are 15 residues in the CDR3. Germline V gene sequence: CDR1 SGHDN, CDR2 FVKESK.

As concerns this clone: At the DNA level, this CDR3 is encoded by other sequences in the same sample as well. This sequence joins TRBV6-5 and TRBJ1-1, with no clear D. This CDR3 has 13 amino acids. V was pared by 2 bases and J by 1 base, with 5 bases between. Germline assignment: CDR1 MNHEY and CDR2 SVGAGI. This CDR3 is CASSYSENTEAFF. CDR3 nucleotides: TGTGCCAGCAGTTACAGTGAGAACACTGAAGCTTTCTTT.

The rearrangement links TRBV7-2 to TRBJ1-2; 7 positions match TRBD1. The CDR3 is made up of 15 amino acids. Germline V CDR1 and CDR2: SGHTA, FQGNSA. The V gene end was trimmed by 3 bases and the J gene end by 4 bases; junction bases not matched to a gene: 8. In DNA, the CDR3 is TGTGCCAGCAGCTTTGCAACAGGGGAGGCCTATGGCTACACCTTC. It is translated as CASSFATGEAYGYTF.

This rearrangement joins TRBV10-3 to TRBJ2-3, with D possibly matching TRBD2 (6 bases). V dropped 10 bases and J dropped 0 bases, with 17 bases sitting between them. Germline lookup yields CDR1 ENHRY and CDR2 SYGVKD. The CDR3 consists of 15 residues. As DNA, the CDR3 is TGTGCCACGCGACACGATAGCGGTAGCACAGATACGCAGTATTTT. It codes for CATRHDSGSTDTQYF.

This chain uses TRBV5-4 with TRBJ1-1; 9 bases are a match to TRBD1. The CDR3 contains 15 residues. From germline, CDR1 is SGHNT and CDR2 YYREEE (reference sequence). V lost 5 bases and J lost 5; bases outside the gene matches: 10. CDR3 nucleotides: TGTGCCAGCAGGCAAACCGGGACAGGGCGGACTGAAGCTTTCTTT. Protein product: CASRQTGTGRTEAFF.

The genes are TRBV7-3 and TRBJ2-7; 9 bases line up with TRBD2. This CDR3 has 13 amino acids. Looked up from germline, CDR1 is SGHTA and CDR2 is FQGTGA. The J segment lost 3 bases and the V segment lost 5 bases, leaving 2 bases of the junction unmatched. CDR3 amino acids: CASSLSGGYEQYF. Written as DNA, the CDR3 is TGTGCCAGCAGCCTTAGCGGGGGCTACGAGCAGTACTTC.

The chain is built from TRBV14 and TRBJ1-1; 8 bases align to TRBD1. From germline, CDR1 is SGHDN and CDR2 FVKESK. V lost 8 bases, J lost 0 bases, and 8 bases stayed unmatched. This CDR3 contains 15 residues. CDR3 residues: CASREQGVVNTEAFF. The CDR3 DNA sequence: TGTGCCAGCCGGGAACAGGGGGTGGTGAACACTGAAGCTTTCTTT.

This clone appeared a single time. This rearrangement joins TRBV7-2 to TRBJ1-1, with D possibly being TRBD1 (5 bases). The V end lost 0 bases, the J end lost 5 bases, and 13 bases lay between the germline ends. CDR3 length: 15 residues. Per germline, CDR1 SGHTA and CDR2 FQGNSA. The CDR3 DNA follows: TGTGCCAGCAGCTTAGCGCAGGGCCGGAGAACTGAAGCTTTCTTT. Translated: CASSLAQGRRTEAFF.

This sequence joins TRBV28 and TRBJ2-1, with D maybe TRBD1 (7 bases). There are 16 residues in the CDR3. CDR1 is MDHEN and CDR2 is SYDVKM in the germline V gene. The ends were cut back, 8 bases at V and 6 bases at J, with 23 bases in the middle. Written as DNA, the CDR3 is TGTGCCAGCCGGCTTAATTCAGGGGGGAGGTTCAATGAGCAGTTCTTC. This codes for CASRLNSGGRFNEQFF.

The chain links TRBV9 to TRBJ1-1; D is unclear. The CDR3 loop spans 13 amino acids. The V end lost 1 base, the J end lost 0 bases, and 4 bases lay between the germline ends. Germline CDR1 SGDLS, CDR2 YYNGEE. CDR3 nucleotides: TGTGCCAGCAGCGTATCTGTGAACACTGAAGCTTTCTTT. It encodes CASSVSVNTEAFF.

V usage is TRBV5-1 and J usage is TRBJ2-3; weak D call: TRBD1 (5 bases). Germline V lookup: CDR1 SGHRS, CDR2 YFSETQ. Trimming removed 2 bases from V and 1 base from J, with 14 bases in between. The CDR3 totals 16 residues. This chain's CDR3 is CASSFRGGFGTDTQYF. In DNA, the CDR3 is TGCGCCAGCAGCTTTAGGGGCGGATTCGGCACAGATACGCAGTATTTT.

The chain recombines TRBV5-1 with TRBJ2-5; 8 bases fit TRBD2. Germline V gene lookup returns CDR1 SGHRS and CDR2 YFSETQ. The CDR3 extends over 16 amino acids. J gave up 6 bases and V 4 bases, and 14 bases lay outside the gene matches. The CDR3 here is CASSPRERGGVKTQYF. DNA for the CDR3: TGCGCCAGCAGCCCGAGGGAACGGGGGGGCGTAAAGACCCAGTACTTC.

J is TRBJ2-2 and V is TRBV15; possibly TRBD1 or TRBD2 for D (5 bases each). CDR3 length: 16 residues. In germline, CDR1 is LNHNV, CDR2 YYDKDF (reference sequence). With 3 bases removed from V and 5 bases from J, the gap between germline ends came to 16 bases. In nucleotides, the CDR3 is TGTGCCACCAGCAGGGAGGCAGGGTTACGGACCGGGGAGCTGTTTTTT. It is translated as CATSREAGLRTGELFF. Full variable domain (rest looked up from reference TRBV15 and TRBJ2-2): DAMVIQNPRYQVTQFGKPVTLSCSQTLNHNVMYWYQQKSSQAPKLLFHYYDKDFNNEADTPDNFQSRRPNTSFCFLDIRSPGLGDTAMYLCATSREAGLRTGELFFGEGSRLTVL.

The genes are TRBV18 and TRBJ1-1, with 8 positions matching TRBD1. Germline CDR1 and CDR2: KGHSH and LQKENI. This CDR3 region has 16 residues. Losses at the gene ends were 1 base for V and 5 bases for J; bases not matched to a gene: 9. CDR3 DNA sequence: TGTGCCAGCTCACCACTGGGATACAGGGGGAGAACTGAAGCTTTCTTT. Its translation is CASSPLGYRGRTEAFF. The whole variable domain, remainder taken from reference TRBV18 and TRBJ1-1, is NAGVMQNPRHLVRRRGQEARLRCSPMKGHSHVYWYRQLPEEGLKFMVYLQKENIIDESGMPKERFSAEFPKEGPSILRIQQVVRGDSAAYFCASSPLGYRGRTEAFFGQGTRLTVV.